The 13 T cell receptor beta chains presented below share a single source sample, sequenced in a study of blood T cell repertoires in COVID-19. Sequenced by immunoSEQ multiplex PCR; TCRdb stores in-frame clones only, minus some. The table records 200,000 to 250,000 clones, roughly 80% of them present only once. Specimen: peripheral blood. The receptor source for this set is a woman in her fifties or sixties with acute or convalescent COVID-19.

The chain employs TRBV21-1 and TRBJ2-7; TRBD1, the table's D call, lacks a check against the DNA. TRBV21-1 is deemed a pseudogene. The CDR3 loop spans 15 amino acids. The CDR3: CASSKEPRESYEQYF. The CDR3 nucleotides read TGTGCCAGCAGCAAAGAGCCCAGGGAATCCTACGAGCAGTACTTC.

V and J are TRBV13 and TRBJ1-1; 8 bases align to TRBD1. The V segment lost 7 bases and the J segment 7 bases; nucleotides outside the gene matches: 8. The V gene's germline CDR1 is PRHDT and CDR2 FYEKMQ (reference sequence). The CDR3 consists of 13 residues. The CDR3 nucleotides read TGTGCCAGCACCCTGCGGACAGGGTATGAAGCTTTCTTT. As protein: CASTLRTGYEAFF.

CDR3 sequence reads: CATKQGRYEKLFF. The CDR3 region has the DNA TGTGCCACCAAACAGGGGCGCTATGAAAAACTGTTTTTT. The chain employs TRBV28 and TRBJ1-4; TRBD1 matches at 7 bases. This CDR3 contains 13 residues. In germline, CDR1 is MDHEN, CDR2 SYDVKM. V lost 10 bases and J lost 6; bases outside the gene matches: 8.

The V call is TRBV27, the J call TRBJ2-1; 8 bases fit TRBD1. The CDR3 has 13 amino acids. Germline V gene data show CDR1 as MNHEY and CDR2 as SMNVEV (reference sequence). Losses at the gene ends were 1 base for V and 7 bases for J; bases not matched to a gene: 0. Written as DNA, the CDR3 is TGTGCCAGCAGTTTATACAGGGGGAATGAGCAGTTCTTC. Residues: CASSLYRGNEQFF.

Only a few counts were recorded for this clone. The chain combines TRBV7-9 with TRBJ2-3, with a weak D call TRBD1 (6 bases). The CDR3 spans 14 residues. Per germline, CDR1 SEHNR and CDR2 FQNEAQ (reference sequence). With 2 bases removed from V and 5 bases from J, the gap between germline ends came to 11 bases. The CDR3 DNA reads TGTGCCAGCAGCTTAAACAGGGCGGGAGATACGCAGTATTTT. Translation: CASSLNRAGDTQYF.

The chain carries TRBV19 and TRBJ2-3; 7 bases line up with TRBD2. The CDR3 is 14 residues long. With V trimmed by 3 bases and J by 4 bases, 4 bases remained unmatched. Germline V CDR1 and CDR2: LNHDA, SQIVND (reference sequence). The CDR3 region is CASSIGGSSDTQYF. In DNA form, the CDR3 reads TGTGCCAGTAGTATCGGGGGGAGCTCAGATACGCAGTATTTT.

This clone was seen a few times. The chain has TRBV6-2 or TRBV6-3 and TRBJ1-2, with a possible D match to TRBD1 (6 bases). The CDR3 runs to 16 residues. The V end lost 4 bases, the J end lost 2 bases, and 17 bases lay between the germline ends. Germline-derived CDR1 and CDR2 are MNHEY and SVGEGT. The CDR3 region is CASSSRRGPGNYGYTF. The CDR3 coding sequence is TGTGCCAGCAGTTCCAGGCGGGGGCCGGGGAACTATGGCTACACCTTC.

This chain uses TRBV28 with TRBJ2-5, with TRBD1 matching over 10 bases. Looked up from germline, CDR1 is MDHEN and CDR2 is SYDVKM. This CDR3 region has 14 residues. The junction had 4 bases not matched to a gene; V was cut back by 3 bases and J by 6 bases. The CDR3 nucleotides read TGTGCCAGCAGTTTGACAGGGGGCCTGAAGACCCAGTACTTC. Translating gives CASSLTGGLKTQYF.

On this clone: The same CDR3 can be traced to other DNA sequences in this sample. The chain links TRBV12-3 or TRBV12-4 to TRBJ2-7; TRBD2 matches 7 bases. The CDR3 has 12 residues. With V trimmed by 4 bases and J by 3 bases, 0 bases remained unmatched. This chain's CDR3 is CASSSGGYEQYF. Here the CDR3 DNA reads TGTGCCAGCAGTTCGGGGGGCTACGAGCAGTACTTC.

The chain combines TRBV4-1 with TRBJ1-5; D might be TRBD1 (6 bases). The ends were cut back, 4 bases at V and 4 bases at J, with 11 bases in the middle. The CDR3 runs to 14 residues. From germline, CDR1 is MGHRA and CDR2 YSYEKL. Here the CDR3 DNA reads TGCGCCAGCAGCCTACAGGGCTTAAATCAGCCCCAGCATTTT. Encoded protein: CASSLQGLNQPQHF.

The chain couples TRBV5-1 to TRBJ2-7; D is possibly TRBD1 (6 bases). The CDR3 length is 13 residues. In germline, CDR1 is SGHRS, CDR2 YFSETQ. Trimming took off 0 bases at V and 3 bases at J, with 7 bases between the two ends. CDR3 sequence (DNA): TGCGCCAGCAGCTTGGGACAGGACTACGAGCAGTACTTC. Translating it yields CASSLGQDYEQYF.

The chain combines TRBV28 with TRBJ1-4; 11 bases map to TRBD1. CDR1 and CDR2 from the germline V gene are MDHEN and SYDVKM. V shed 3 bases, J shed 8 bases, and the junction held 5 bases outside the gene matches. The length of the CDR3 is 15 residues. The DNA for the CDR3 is TGTGCCAGCAGTTTGTTGGGACAGGGGGGGGAAAAACTGTTTTTT. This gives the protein CASSLLGQGGEKLFF.

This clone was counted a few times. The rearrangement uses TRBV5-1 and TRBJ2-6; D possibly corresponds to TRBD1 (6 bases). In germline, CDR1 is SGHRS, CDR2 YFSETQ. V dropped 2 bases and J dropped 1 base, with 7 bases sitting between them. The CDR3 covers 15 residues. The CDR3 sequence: CASSLTGSGANVLTF. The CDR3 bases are TGCGCCAGCAGCTTAACAGGGTCTGGGGCCAACGTCCTGACTTTC. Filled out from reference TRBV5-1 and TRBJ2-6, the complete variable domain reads KAGVTQTPRYLIKTRGQQVTLSCSPISGHRSVSWYQQTPGQGLQFLFEYFSETQRNKGNFPGRFSGRQFSNSRSEMNVSTLELGDSALYLCASSLTGSGANVLTFGAGSRLTVL.